This T cell receptor (beta chain) came from a study of blood T cell repertoires in COVID-19. The data were produced by immunoSEQ multiplex PCR, yet TCRdb's version contains in-frame clones alone and is incomplete. The sample has some 160,000 clones; around 92% are singletons. This CDR3 is built from 15 residues. The germline V gene encodes CDR1 SEHNR and CDR2 FQNEAQ (reference sequence). V lost 5 bases and J 4 bases, leaving 14 bases between the germline ends. The chain links TRBV7-9 to TRBJ2-2, with D perhaps TRBD1 (6 bases). Source material: peripheral blood. The origin of this receptor is a man in his 60s with acute or convalescent COVID-19. The DNA of the CDR3 is TGTGCCAGCAGCGCTAGACAGGAGTTCACCGGGGAGCTGTTTTTT. Protein product: CASSARQEFTGELFF. The whole variable domain, remainder taken from reference TRBV7-9 and TRBJ2-2, is DTGVSQNPRHKITKRGQNVTFRCDPISEHNRLYWYRQTLGQGPEFLTYFQNEAQLEKSRLLSDRFSAERPKGSFSTLEIQRTEQGDSAMYLCASSARQEFTGELFFGEGSRLTVL.